These 19 T cell receptor beta chains were all obtained from the same sample, sequenced in a study of T cell repertoires in cytomegalovirus infection. TCRdb re-analysed the reads in MiXCR, keeping a single row per CDR3 protein. Of about 230,000 distinct CDR3 sequences listed, roughly 6.5% were seen once; the top ten hold about 6%. Sequenced sample: PBMCs. These receptor sequences come from a human donor in good health (CMV status not recorded). Some clones in this sample may be carry-over from other donors' samples.

The sample holds many counts of this clonotype. The chain has TRBV7-2 and TRBJ1-4, with D hard to call. The germline V and J ends were trimmed by 5 bases and 10 bases, with 20 bases remaining between them. The CDR3 covers 15 residues. CDR1 SGHTA and CDR2 FQGNSA come from the germline V gene. In nucleotides, the CDR3 is TGTGCCAGCAGCCCAACCGCTGCGCAGGATGGAAAACTGTTTTTT. Its translation is CASSPTAAQDGKLFF.

This clonotype was observed at least ten times. This chain joins TRBV7-2 and TRBJ1-5; D is unclear. This CDR3 contains 12 residues. Germline lookup yields CDR1 SGHTA and CDR2 FQGNSA. V was cut by 5 bases and J by 6 bases, with 8 bases left in between. The CDR3 reads CASSPRGQPQHF. The CDR3 DNA sequence: TGTGCCAGCAGCCCCCGGGGTCAGCCCCAGCATTTT.

This clonotype has more than one count but fewer than ten. The chain couples TRBV7-8 to TRBJ1-2, with TRBD1 as a possible D gene (5 bases). The V end was cut by 1 base, the J end by 8 bases, with 14 bases between. CDR3 length: 14 amino acids. The germline V gene has CDR1 SGHVS and CDR2 FQNEAQ. The CDR3 protein is CASSLVPGQIGYTF. The DNA of the CDR3 is TGTGCCAGCAGCTTAGTTCCAGGGCAAATAGGCTACACCTTC.

This clonotype came up a few times. The CDR3 region is CASSELAAAEAFF. DNA of the CDR3: TGTGCCAGCAGTGAATTGGCGGCAGCAGAAGCTTTCTTT. The rearrangement links TRBV25-1 to TRBJ1-1; D gene unclear. V was pared by 1 base and J by 8 bases, with 11 bases between. Per germline, CDR1 MGHDK and CDR2 SYGVNS. The CDR3 is 13 residues long.

V and J are TRBV7-9 and TRBJ2-1; D gene uncertain. In germline, CDR1 is SEHNR, CDR2 FQNEAQ (reference sequence). The V and J ends lost 1 base and 0 bases respectively, with 7 bases between them. The CDR3 is 15 amino acids. The CDR3 spells CASSLGQISYNEQFF. For the CDR3, the DNA is TGTGCCAGCAGCTTAGGCCAGATCTCCTACAATGAGCAGTTCTTC.

This clonotype was seen repeatedly, ten times or more. J is TRBJ1-2 and V is TRBV4-1; no reliable D call. Germline V gene sequence: CDR1 MGHRA, CDR2 YSYEKL. The CDR3 covers 15 residues. V lost 0 bases, J lost 8 bases, and 16 bases lay in between. This CDR3 is CASSQDQIREDGYTF. The CDR3 DNA sequence: TGCGCCAGCAGCCAAGATCAGATCCGGGAGGACGGCTACACCTTC.

This rearrangement joins TRBV5-1 to TRBJ1-2; the D gene is possibly TRBD1 (5 bases). The V end was cut by 4 bases, the J end by 8 bases, with 15 bases between. CDR3 size: 13 residues. Germline CDR1 SGHRS, CDR2 YFSETQ. CDR3 region: CASSPTGSSGYTF. The CDR3 nucleotides read TGCGCCAGCAGCCCTACAGGTAGTTCGGGCTACACCTTC.

This clonotype turned up a few times. The V and J genes are TRBV7-9 and TRBJ1-5, with TRBD1 identical over 9 bases. Trimming removed 3 bases from V and 3 bases from J; junction bases left unmatched: 9. The germline CDR1 and CDR2 sequences are SEHNR and FQNEAQ (reference sequence). The CDR3 extends over 17 amino acids. The CDR3 sequence is CASSLLPGQGPNQPQHF. CDR3 sequence (DNA): TGTGCCAGCAGCTTGCTCCCGGGACAGGGTCCCAATCAGCCCCAGCATTTT. Full variable domain (remainder filled in from reference TRBV7-9 and TRBJ1-5): DTGVSQNPRHKITKRGQNVTFRCDPISEHNRLYWYRQTLGQGPEFLTYFQNEAQLEKSRLLSDRFSAERPKGSFSTLEIQRTEQGDSAMYLCASSLLPGQGPNQPQHFGDGTRLSIL.

This clonotype has a count of ten or more. The chain links TRBV12-3 or TRBV12-4 to TRBJ2-1; 7 bases are shared with TRBD1. Trimming removed 2 bases from V and 3 bases from J; junction bases left unmatched: 4. This CDR3 spans 15 amino acids. CDR3 in DNA: TGTGCCAGCAGTTTAATCGCAGGGGGCTACAATGAGCAGTTCTTC. This encodes CASSLIAGGYNEQFF.

This clonotype occurred many times. A read error may account for a junction end that differs from germline. The genes are TRBV6-5 and TRBJ2-3; D not certain. Germline CDR1 reads MNHEY; CDR2 reads SVGAGI. The CDR3 contains 13 residues. The CDR3 spells CASSYPLGRSFHF. The CDR3 nucleotides read TGTGCCAGCAGTTACCCACTGGGTCGGTCTTTCCATTTT.

This clonotype was detected many times. The gene calls are TRBV7-2 and TRBJ2-7, with D tentatively TRBD1 or TRBD2 (5 bases each). Germline V gives CDR1 SGHTA, CDR2 FQGNSA. This CDR3 is built from 15 residues. Trimming cost V 0 bases and J 2 bases, with 11 bases left between them. The CDR3 protein is CASSLANRGPYEQYF. CDR3 coding DNA: TGTGCCAGCAGCTTAGCAAATAGGGGACCCTACGAGCAGTACTTC.

This clonotype came up many times. The chain links TRBV20-1 to TRBJ1-1; the D is unclear. This CDR3 contains 13 residues. Trimming left V 5 bases short and J 1 base short, with 11 bases between. CDR1 DFQATT and CDR2 SNEGSKA come from the germline V gene (reference sequence). The CDR3 is CSALFQQNTEAFF. CDR3 nucleotide sequence: TGCAGTGCTCTCTTCCAACAGAACACTGAAGCTTTCTTT.

The table lists this clonotype with many counts. This CDR3 reads CASGWLNPGQDFF. CDR3 in DNA: TGTGCTAGTGGTTGGCTAAACCCGGGACAGGATTTCTTC. The rearrangement joins TRBV12-5 to TRBJ2-1, with 8 bases aligning to TRBD1. Germline V CDR1 and CDR2: LGHNT, FRNRAP. There are 13 residues in the CDR3. The V gene end was trimmed by 4 bases and the J gene end by 16 bases; junction bases not matched to a gene: 12.

This clonotype was seen repeatedly, ten times or more. The chain joins TRBV29-1 to TRBJ2-1, with 11 bases aligning to TRBD1. Germline values: CDR1 SQVTM, CDR2 ANQGSEA. CDR3 length: 16 residues. Trimming at V came to 4 bases and at J to 4 bases, leaving 9 bases not matched to a gene. The CDR3: CSVVKGTGGSYNEQFF. The CDR3 bases are TGCAGCGTTGTTAAAGGGACAGGGGGTAGTTACAATGAGCAGTTCTTC.

The CDR3 loop reads CSALLGMAGASTLRTDTQYF. Here the CDR3 DNA reads TGCAGTGCGCTCCTAGGAATGGCGGGGGCCTCAACGTTACGCACAGATACGCAGTATTTT. J is TRBJ2-3 and V is TRBV20-1; tentative D call: TRBD2 (7 bases). V lost 6 bases, J lost 1 base, and 32 bases lay in between. This CDR3 spans 20 amino acids. Germline V lookup: CDR1 DFQATT, CDR2 SNEGSKA (reference sequence).

This clonotype was found many times. V usage is TRBV6-2 or TRBV6-3 and J usage is TRBJ1-1; D might be TRBD1 (5 bases). This CDR3 has 13 amino acids. Trimming removed 6 bases at V and 4 bases at J, with 12 bases between. Germline V gene data show CDR1 as MNHEY and CDR2 as SVGEGT. The CDR3 is CASRNGGSTEAFF. DNA of the CDR3: TGTGCCAGCAGAAACGGGGGGAGCACTGAAGCTTTCTTT.

This clonotype turned up a few times. V and J are TRBV3-1 and TRBJ2-4; no firm D call. Germline values: CDR1 LGHDT, CDR2 YNNKEL (reference sequence). The CDR3 covers 13 residues. V was cut by 3 bases and J by 4 bases, with 7 bases left in between. CDR3 nucleotides: TGTGCCAGCAGCCACACAGAAAAAAACATTCAGTACTTC. Protein product: CASSHTEKNIQYF.

This clonotype was detected ten times or more. The chain carries TRBV7-2 and TRBJ1-1; D not resolved. The CDR3 consists of 14 residues. Trimming stripped 5 bases from V and 0 bases from J, with 10 bases between. CDR1 is SGHTA and CDR2 is FQGNSA in the germline V gene. This CDR3 is CASSPGGLNTEAFF. CDR3 in DNA: TGTGCCAGCAGCCCCGGTGGCCTGAACACTGAAGCTTTCTTT.

In this sample, this clonotype turned up many times. The rearrangement uses TRBV13 and TRBJ1-1, with 9 bases aligning to TRBD1. The CDR3 spans 16 residues. J was trimmed by 1 base and V by 0 bases; bases with no gene match: 3. CDR1 and CDR2 (germline): PRHDT, FYEKMQ (reference sequence). CDR3 in DNA: TGTGCCAGCAGCTTAGGACGGGGACAGGGGAACACTGAAGCTTTCTTT. Amino acids: CASSLGRGQGNTEAFF.